The 17 T cell receptor beta chains below were found in one sample sequenced in a study of a mutant IDH1 vaccine in newly diagnosed glioma. Time point noted: week 47, end of study. Every vaccination contained 300 ug of the mutant IDH1 20-mer peptide and was paired with topical imiquimod. Measured with immunoSEQ multiplex PCR; TCRdb has only the in-frame clones, and not every one. Here the sample spans around 100,000 clones, 85% to 90% being singletons. Their recognized antigens are unknown. The sample consisted of PBMCs, taken from a glioma patient whose treatment included an IDH1 peptide vaccine. The receptors here all came from a woman aged 50 to 60 with glioma.

This rearrangement joins TRBV7-2 to TRBJ2-7; D unresolved. Trimming left V 5 bases short and J 2 bases short, with 25 bases between. Germline CDR1 is SGHTA and CDR2 is FQGNSA. CDR3 length: 18 residues. CDR3 amino acids: CASSPNYQIILRTYEQYF. The CDR3 DNA is TGTGCCAGCAGCCCCAACTACCAAATAATTTTGCGGACCTACGAGCAGTACTTC. Complete variable domain (other parts from reference TRBV7-2 and TRBJ2-7): GAGVSQSPSNKVTEKGKDVELRCDPISGHTALYWYRQSLGQGLEFLIYFQGNSAPDKSGLPSDRFSAERTGGSVSTLTIQRTQQEDSAVYLCASSPNYQIILRTYEQYFGPGTRLTVT.

Only one count was recorded for this clone. The J gene is TRBJ1-1, the V gene TRBV7-9, with D perhaps matching TRBD1 (5 bases). The CDR3 is 13 residues long. Germline values: CDR1 SEHNR, CDR2 FQNEAQ (reference sequence). The germline V and J ends were trimmed by 9 bases and 3 bases, with 14 bases remaining between them. The DNA for the CDR3 is TGTGCCAGTCAGCCCAGGGCGGACACTGAAGCTTTCTTT. This translates into CASQPRADTEAFF.

The genes are TRBV7-9 and TRBJ1-1; D may be TRBD1 (5 bases). Between the trimmed V and J ends, which lost 4 bases and 3 bases, there was a span of 18 bases. CDR1 is SEHNR and CDR2 is FQNEAQ in the germline V gene (reference sequence). CDR3 size: 16 residues. The CDR3 protein is CASSWGIGQGYTEAFF. CDR3 sequence (DNA): TGTGCCAGCAGCTGGGGCATTGGGCAGGGCTACACTGAAGCTTTCTTT.

This chain links TRBV28 with TRBJ1-4; tentatively, D is TRBD1 (6 bases). The length of the CDR3 is 17 residues. In germline, CDR1 is MDHEN, CDR2 SYDVKM. V lost 3 bases and J 4 bases, leaving 18 bases between the germline ends. The CDR3 is CASSFMTGRGDNEKLFF. In nucleotides, the CDR3 is TGTGCCAGCAGTTTTATGACAGGCAGAGGAGATAATGAAAAACTGTTTTTT.

The chain joins TRBV5-1 to TRBJ2-7; TRBD1 matches 7 bases. This CDR3 is built from 17 residues. Germline assignment: CDR1 SGHRS and CDR2 YFSETQ. Trimming cost V 4 bases and J 6 bases; bases outside gene matches: 19. The CDR3 region has the DNA TGCGCCAGCAGCCCTAACTCTCGACAGGGAAGGCTAGTCGAGCAGTACTTC. This translates into CASSPNSRQGRLVEQYF.

The chain links TRBV29-1 to TRBJ1-5; perhaps TRBD1 as D (5 bases). V was trimmed by 7 bases and J by 1 base, leaving 11 bases between them. From germline, CDR1 is SQVTM and CDR2 ANQGSEA. The CDR3 extends over 13 amino acids. CDR3 sequence: CSALTESNQPQHF. The CDR3, as DNA: TGCAGCGCCTTGACAGAGAGCAATCAGCCCCAGCATTTT.

The V call is TRBV6-5, the J call TRBJ1-1, with 9 positions matching TRBD1. Germline V lookup: CDR1 MNHEY, CDR2 SVGAGI. After removal of 1 base from V and 3 bases from J, the junction contained 0 bases not matched to a gene. There are 14 residues in the CDR3. The CDR3 sequence is CASSYWTGDTEAFF. CDR3 sequence (DNA): TGTGCCAGCAGTTACTGGACAGGGGACACTGAAGCTTTCTTT.

The DNA of the CDR3 is TGTGCCAGCAGCTTACGACAGGCACCTAATGAAAAACTGTTTTTT. Protein product: CASSLRQAPNEKLFF. The V call is TRBV7-2, the J call TRBJ1-4; TRBD1 might be the D (6 bases). The CDR3 loop spans 15 amino acids. Germline V gene lookup returns CDR1 SGHTA and CDR2 FQGNSA. V was trimmed by 2 bases and J by 3 bases, leaving 10 bases between them.

This sequence joins TRBV30 and TRBJ1-1, with TRBD1 matching over 12 bases. The CDR3 consists of 15 residues. Looked up from germline, CDR1 is GTSNPN and CDR2 is SVGIG (reference sequence). V dropped 3 bases and J dropped 5; count of bases not matched to a gene: 7. The CDR3 reads CAWRGDRGRRTEAFF. The CDR3 DNA reads TGTGCCTGGAGGGGGGACAGGGGGCGAAGAACTGAAGCTTTCTTT.

This sequence joins TRBV28 and TRBJ1-2; D unresolved. Looked up from germline, CDR1 is MDHEN and CDR2 is SYDVKM. The CDR3 is 13 residues long. Trimming left V 2 bases short and J 4 bases short, with 8 bases between. This chain's CDR3 is CASSLGAGYGYTF. CDR3 DNA: TGTGCCAGCAGTTTAGGAGCAGGCTATGGCTACACCTTC.

V usage is TRBV7-2 and J usage is TRBJ2-3; 9 bases are a match to TRBD2. V lost 2 bases, J lost 5 bases, and 5 bases stayed unmatched. Germline CDR1 SGHTA, CDR2 FQGNSA. This CDR3 spans 15 amino acids. CDR3 DNA sequence: TGTGCCAGCAGCTTAAAGCGGGGGGCTGGAGATACGCAGTATTTT. This translates into CASSLKRGAGDTQYF. Drawing the rest from reference TRBV7-2 and TRBJ2-3, the complete variable domain is GAGVSQSPSNKVTEKGKDVELRCDPISGHTALYWYRQSLGQGLEFLIYFQGNSAPDKSGLPSDRFSAERTGGSVSTLTIQRTQQEDSAVYLCASSLKRGAGDTQYFGPGTRLTVL.

The chain is built from TRBV5-1 and TRBJ2-5; 8 bases fit TRBD1. CDR1 is SGHRS, CDR2 YFSETQ, per germline. The CDR3 sequence is 14 residues long. V gave up 3 bases and J gave up 4 bases; unmatched junction bases: 5. The CDR3 bases are TGCGCCAGCAGCTCTGGACAGGGCGGAGAGACCCAGTACTTC. Its translation is CASSSGQGGETQYF.

This chain joins TRBV6-6 and TRBJ1-1; no clear D gene. V was clipped by 0 bases and J by 6 bases, with 8 bases between them. The CDR3 runs 13 residues. In germline, CDR1 is MNHNY, CDR2 SVGAGI (reference sequence). CDR3 nucleotide sequence: TGTGCCAGCAGTTACTCAGGGCTGTCTGAAGCTTTCTTT. It translates to CASSYSGLSEAFF.

The chain couples TRBV29-1 to TRBJ1-4, with D perhaps TRBD1 (5 bases). The germline V and J ends were trimmed by 7 bases and 0 bases, with 12 bases remaining between them. The CDR3 length is 14 residues. Germline CDR1 SQVTM, CDR2 ANQGSEA. The CDR3 region is CSAPGRATNEKLFF. The CDR3 nucleotides are TGCAGCGCCCCCGGCAGGGCAACTAATGAAAAACTGTTTTTT.

This chain connects TRBV19 to TRBJ1-2, with 10 bases lining up with TRBD1. Germline V gene data show CDR1 as LNHDA and CDR2 as SQIVND (reference sequence). The trim removed 5 bases at V and 8 bases at J, leaving 8 bases unmatched. CDR3 length equals 14 residues. For the CDR3, the DNA is TGTGCCAGTAGTCCGAACCGGGACAGGGGAGGCTACACCTTC. Translation: CASSPNRDRGGYTF. Full variable domain (remainder filled in from reference TRBV19 and TRBJ1-2): DGGITQSPKYLFRKEGQNVTLSCEQNLNHDAMYWYRQDPGQGLRLIYYSQIVNDFQKGDIAEGYSVSREKKESFPLTVTSAQKNPTAFYLCASSPNRDRGGYTFGSGTRLTVV.

This clone was recorded only once. The genes are TRBV5-1 and TRBJ2-5; 9 bases align to TRBD1. Looked up from germline, CDR1 is SGHRS and CDR2 is YFSETQ. The CDR3 spans 14 residues. V shed 4 bases and J 3 bases; nucleotides not matched to a gene: 4. CDR3 DNA sequence: TGCGCCAGCAGCCCACGGACAGGGGAAGAGACCCAGTACTTC. Its translation: CASSPRTGEETQYF.

This clone was seen only once. V usage is TRBV5-1 and J usage is TRBJ2-5; 8 nucleotides line up with TRBD1. The CDR3 is 14 residues long. Germline V CDR1 and CDR2: SGHRS, YFSETQ. The J segment lost 5 bases and the V segment lost 2 bases, leaving 5 bases of the junction unmatched. The CDR3 here is CASSFSGGRETQYF. The CDR3 DNA sequence: TGCGCCAGCAGCTTCTCAGGGGGCAGGGAGACCCAGTACTTC.